This entry lists 30 T cell receptor beta chains sequenced from one sample in a study of T cell repertoires in cytomegalovirus infection. MiXCR was run by TCRdb on the reads, yielding one entry per CDR3 protein. Among nearly 650,000 distinct CDR3 sequences listed, approximately 25% were seen once. Sequences were obtained from CD8+ T cells from PBMCs. The receptor source for this set is a human donor in good health (CMV status not recorded). Some clones in this sample may be carry-over from other donors' samples.

This clonotype has more than one count but fewer than ten. The J gene is TRBJ1-4, the V gene TRBV28; D might be TRBD1 (5 bases). Between the trimmed V and J ends, which lost 2 bases and 4 bases, there was a span of 11 bases. The germline gives CDR1 MDHEN, CDR2 SYDVKM. This CDR3 has 15 amino acids. CDR3 residues: CASSLRDRINEKLFF. CDR3 coding DNA: TGTGCCAGCAGTTTAAGGGACCGCATTAATGAAAAACTGTTTTTT.

This clonotype has more than one count but fewer than ten. The J gene is TRBJ2-2, the V gene TRBV6-5; no clear D gene. The CDR3 is 17 residues long. Deletions cut 3 bases from V and 2 bases from J, with 16 bases between. The germline V gene has CDR1 MNHEY and CDR2 SVGAGI. CDR3 amino acids: CASSYIDYRTNTGELFF. For the CDR3, the DNA is TGTGCCAGCAGTTATATTGATTACCGTACAAACACCGGGGAGCTGTTTTTT.

The gene calls are TRBV6-6 and TRBJ2-1; D gene unclear. V was trimmed by 0 bases and J by 8 bases, leaving 8 bases between them. The CDR3 runs 13 residues. Germline values: CDR1 MNHNY, CDR2 SVGAGI (reference sequence). The CDR3 sequence is CASSYSTVDEQFF. In DNA form, the CDR3 reads TGTGCCAGCAGTTACTCGACGGTAGATGAGCAGTTCTTC.

The sample holds many counts of this clonotype. V gene TRBV7-9 combines with J gene TRBJ1-2; D possibly corresponds to TRBD1 (5 bases). Trimming removed 4 bases at V and 4 bases at J, with 22 bases between. Germline V gives CDR1 SEHNR, CDR2 FQNEAQ (reference sequence). The CDR3 has 17 amino acids. CDR3 nucleotides: TGTGCCAGCAGCTCCCCCCATAGGGGCGGGGAGGGCTATGGCTACACCTTC. Translating it yields CASSSPHRGGEGYGYTF.

This clonotype was counted at least ten times. The CDR3 loop reads CASSFRADRGADEQYV. The CDR3 coding sequence is TGTGCCAGCAGCTTTAGGGCCGACAGGGGGGCCGACGAGCAGTACGTC. The chain combines TRBV7-8 with TRBJ2-7, with TRBD1 matching 9 bases. Germline V gene data show CDR1 as SGHVS and CDR2 as FQNEAQ. The ends lost 3 bases at V and 5 bases at J; junction bases unmatched: 11. The length of the CDR3 is 16 residues.

This clonotype was observed at least ten times. This chain joins TRBV7-8 and TRBJ2-1, with 8 nucleotides matching TRBD1. Germline V lookup: CDR1 SGHVS, CDR2 FQNEAQ. The V and J ends lost 3 bases and 4 bases, in that order; junction bases with no gene match: 5. This CDR3 spans 15 amino acids. CDR3 residues: CASSFGQGKYNEQFF. CDR3 in DNA: TGTGCCAGCAGCTTTGGACAGGGAAAGTACAATGAGCAGTTCTTC.

The sample holds many counts of this clonotype. The junction shows a germline mismatch at one end, possibly a read error. V is TRBV7-7 and J is TRBJ2-1; TRBD1 matches at 7 bases. The CDR3 is 15 amino acids. Germline-derived CDR1 and CDR2 are SSHAT and FNYEAQ (reference sequence). The CDR3 spells CASSLRDSAYNEQFF. The CDR3 coding sequence is TGTGCTAGCAGCTTACGGGACAGTGCCTACAATGAGCAGTTCTTC.

This clonotype appeared many times. The chain recombines TRBV28 with TRBJ2-1; D may match TRBD1 or TRBD2 (7 bases each). V was pared by 8 bases and J by 1 base, with 18 bases between. CDR1 is MDHEN, CDR2 SYDVKM, per germline. CDR3 size: 16 residues. CDR3 in amino acids: CASEGGGQPSYNEQFF. Written as DNA, the CDR3 is TGTGCCAGCGAGGGAGGGGGACAGCCTTCCTACAATGAGCAGTTCTTC. The variable domain in full, with the rest retrieved from reference TRBV28 and TRBJ2-1, is DVKVTQSSRYLVKRTGEKVFLECVQDMDHENMFWYRQDPGLGLRLIYFSYDVKMKEKGDIPEGYSVSREKKERFSLILESASTNQTSMYLCASEGGGQPSYNEQFFGPGTRLTVL.

This clonotype was counted ten times or more. The chain recombines TRBV7-2 with TRBJ2-5; 7 bases fit TRBD1. Unmatched junction bases numbered 1, after V lost 2 bases and J lost 4 bases. Germline loops: CDR1 SGHTA, CDR2 FQGNSA. This CDR3 contains 13 residues. Here the CDR3 reads CASSLNRGETQYF. CDR3 nucleotides: TGTGCCAGCAGCTTAAACAGGGGAGAGACCCAGTACTTC.

This chain links TRBV4-3 with TRBJ2-2, with D possibly matching TRBD2 (6 bases). There are 15 residues in the CDR3. The germline CDR1 and CDR2 sequences are LGHNA and YSLEER. V was trimmed by 0 bases and J by 6 bases, leaving 11 bases between them. The CDR3 DNA follows: TGCGCCAGCAGCCAAGATCGTTGGGGGGCCGGGGAGCTGTTTTTT. Protein: CASSQDRWGAGELFF.

V gene TRBV11-2 combines with J gene TRBJ2-7, with TRBD2 as a possible D gene (6 bases). V gave up 8 bases and J gave up 7 bases, with 9 bases separating them. CDR3 size: 10 residues. Looked up from germline, CDR1 is SGHAT and CDR2 is FQNNGV. DNA for the CDR3: TGTGCCAGCGGCGGGAAAGAGCAGTACTTC. Translated, it gives CASGGKEQYF.

A few counts support this clonotype. J is TRBJ2-4 and V is TRBV6-2 or TRBV6-3; a possible D gene is TRBD1 (6 bases). CDR3 size: 16 residues. The V end was cut by 5 bases, the J end by 5 bases, with 19 bases between. Germline V gene sequence: CDR1 MNHEY, CDR2 SVGEGT. The CDR3 region is CASSTYTQGSQNIQYF. The CDR3 DNA is TGTGCCAGCAGTACGTACACTCAGGGGAGCCAAAACATTCAGTACTTC.

This clonotype was detected only once. The genes are TRBV10-3 and TRBJ2-3, with D unclear. CDR1 and CDR2 from the germline V gene are ENHRY and SYGVKD. CDR3 size: 13 residues. The V end was cut by 5 bases, the J end by 2 bases, with 8 bases between. DNA of the CDR3: TGTGCCATCAGTCCGGACCTCACAGATACGCAGTATTTT. This sequence encodes CAISPDLTDTQYF.

The chain has TRBV13 and TRBJ2-1; TRBD1 matches 9 bases. V dropped 5 bases and J dropped 7; count of bases not matched to a gene: 9. From germline, CDR1 is PRHDT and CDR2 FYEKMQ (reference sequence). The CDR3 spans 15 residues. The CDR3 sequence is CASSGGTGPWNEQFF. In DNA form, the CDR3 reads TGTGCCAGCAGCGGTGGGACAGGGCCGTGGAATGAGCAGTTCTTC.

This clonotype occurred a few times. The V gene is TRBV5-4, the J gene TRBJ2-7, with 7 bases that match TRBD1. Germline values: CDR1 SGHNT, CDR2 YYREEE (reference sequence). The CDR3 consists of 13 residues. Trimming cost V 3 bases and J 5 bases; bases outside gene matches: 5. CDR3 loop: CASSWTGRNEQYF. For the CDR3, the DNA is TGTGCCAGCAGCTGGACAGGTAGGAACGAGCAGTACTTC.

This clonotype was seen at least ten times. CDR3 nucleotide sequence: TGTGCCAGCAGCTTAGTCGGCGCGGCTATCTACAATGAGCAGTTCTTC. Amino acid sequence: CASSLVGAAIYNEQFF. The rearrangement joins TRBV7-6 to TRBJ2-1; unclear D gene. The V end lost 1 base, the J end lost 3 bases, and 13 bases lay between the germline ends. Germline V gene sequence: CDR1 SGHVS, CDR2 FNYEAQ. CDR3 length: 16 amino acids.

This clonotype appeared many times. The chain has TRBV7-9 and TRBJ2-7; D is undetermined. CDR1 is SEHNR, CDR2 FQNEAQ, per germline (reference sequence). Between the trimmed V and J ends, which lost 2 bases and 5 bases, there was a span of 7 bases. This CDR3 has 12 residues. CDR3 bases: TGTGCCAGCAGCTTAAATCGGAACGAGCAGTACTTC. This encodes CASSLNRNEQYF.

This sequence joins TRBV29-1 and TRBJ1-2, with D tentatively TRBD1 (5 bases). Looked up from germline, CDR1 is SQVTM and CDR2 is ANQGSEA. The CDR3 sequence is 14 residues long. V was shortened by 0 bases and J by 6 bases, with 14 bases between the two germline ends. The CDR3 is CSVEDPGLTHGYTF. In DNA, the CDR3 is TGCAGCGTTGAAGATCCGGGGCTTACCCATGGCTACACCTTC.

The chain is built from TRBV7-9 and TRBJ1-2, with 7 bases identical to TRBD1. This CDR3 comprises 15 residues. Trimming took 5 bases from V and 2 from J; bases not matched to a gene: 8. The germline CDR1 and CDR2 sequences are SEHNR and FQNEAQ (reference sequence). The CDR3: CASSAPGQSNYGYTF. Here the CDR3 DNA reads TGTGCCAGCAGCGCACCGGGACAGTCAAACTATGGCTACACCTTC.

This chain connects TRBV19 to TRBJ2-7; tentative D call: TRBD1 (5 bases). The CDR3 covers 14 residues. From germline, CDR1 is LNHDA and CDR2 SQIVND (reference sequence). V was pared by 6 bases and J by 2 bases, with 14 bases between. DNA of the CDR3: TGTGCCAGTAGCCCAACAGGTATGACCTACGAGCAGTACTTC. It encodes CASSPTGMTYEQYF.

This CDR3 is CSARLEVYGYTF. Written as DNA, the CDR3 is TGCAGTGCTCGACTTGAAGTTTATGGCTACACCTTC. The V call is TRBV20-1, the J call TRBJ1-2, with D unclear. Germline values: CDR1 DFQATT, CDR2 SNEGSKA (reference sequence). Trimming removed 5 bases at V and 5 bases at J, with 12 bases between. CDR3 size: 12 residues.

V gene TRBV2 combines with J gene TRBJ1-1; unclear D gene. CDR3 size: 11 residues. Trimming removed 2 bases at V and 11 bases at J, with 9 bases between. Germline lookup yields CDR1 SNHLY and CDR2 FYNNEI. The CDR3 spells CASSELPRAFF. In DNA, the CDR3 is TGTGCCAGCAGTGAACTTCCCAGGGCTTTCTTT.

The CDR3 DNA sequence: TGTGCCAGCAGACGAAATGGGGTCACTGAAGCTTTCTTT. This codes for CASRRNGVTEAFF. This chain links TRBV6-4 with TRBJ1-1; D gene ambiguous. This CDR3 region has 13 residues. Trimming took 6 bases from V and 4 from J, leaving 12 bases between them. CDR1 and CDR2 (germline): MRHNA, SNTAGT.

This chain uses TRBV14 with TRBJ2-1; D uncertain. The CDR3 runs 12 residues. The V end was cut by 3 bases, the J end by 9 bases, with 9 bases between. Germline CDR1 is SGHDN and CDR2 is FVKESK. CDR3 nucleotide sequence: TGTGCCAGCAGCCACGGACCGGGTGAGCAGTTCTTC. This translates into CASSHGPGEQFF.

The rearrangement uses TRBV19 and TRBJ1-1; D is possibly TRBD1 (5 bases). This CDR3 is built from 16 residues. Between the trimmed V and J ends, which lost 0 bases and 0 bases, there was a span of 11 bases. CDR1 and CDR2 (germline): LNHDA, SQIVND (reference sequence). CDR3 bases: TGTGCCAGTAGTATAGAGGGTGGGGGACTGAACACTGAAGCTTTCTTT. Its protein is CASSIEGGGLNTEAFF.

The chain links TRBV20-1 to TRBJ1-6; D may be TRBD1 (6 bases). This CDR3 region has 19 residues. Germline CDR1 reads DFQATT; CDR2 reads SNEGSKA (reference sequence). V was pared by 0 bases and J by 4 bases, with 22 bases between. CDR3 residues: CSARDWTSPGAPYNSPLHF. CDR3 DNA sequence: TGCAGTGCTAGAGATTGGACCTCCCCAGGGGCCCCTTATAATTCACCCCTCCACTTT.

Here the CDR3 reads CASSSPARGSQETQYF. The CDR3 DNA follows: TGTGCCAGCAGCTCCCCGGCTCGGGGTTCTCAAGAGACCCAGTACTTC. The genes are TRBV7-9 and TRBJ2-5, with D tentatively TRBD2 (5 bases). CDR3 length: 16 residues. Per germline, CDR1 SEHNR and CDR2 FQNEAQ (reference sequence). Trimming pared 4 bases from V and 2 bases from J, leaving 17 bases between.

The chain is built from TRBV7-6 and TRBJ2-1; 8 bases match TRBD1. The CDR3 consists of 15 residues. V was clipped by 4 bases and J by 4 bases; unmatched bases: 6. From germline, CDR1 is SGHVS and CDR2 FNYEAQ. Here the CDR3 DNA reads TGTGCCAGCAGCTCTGGACAGGGCAGGTACAATGAGCAGTTCTTC. Protein product: CASSSGQGRYNEQFF.

The sample holds many counts of this clonotype. The chain couples TRBV12-5 to TRBJ1-5; D unclear. Deletions cut 1 base from V and 7 bases from J, with 11 bases between. There are 14 residues in the CDR3. The germline V gene encodes CDR1 LGHNT and CDR2 FRNRAP. This chain's CDR3 is CASGLDGLPQPQHF. CDR3 DNA sequence: TGTGCTAGTGGTTTGGATGGTTTGCCCCAGCCCCAGCATTTT. Combining the CDR3 with reference TRBV12-5 and TRBJ1-5 gives the whole variable domain DARVTQTPRHKVTEMGQEVTMRCQPILGHNTVFWYRQTMMQGLELLAYFRNRAPLDDSGMPKDRFSAEMPDATLATLKIQPSEPRDSAVYFCASGLDGLPQPQHFGDGTRLSIL.

This clonotype was seen only a few times. Given a much more abundant clone one base away, this may be a read error. The CDR3 protein is CTSNLYQSEAFF. DNA of the CDR3: TGTACCAGCAACCTCTACCAGTCTGAAGCTTTCTTT. The V gene is TRBV28, the J gene TRBJ1-1; D is undetermined. The CDR3 extends over 12 amino acids. Looked up from germline, CDR1 is MDHEN and CDR2 is SYDVKM.